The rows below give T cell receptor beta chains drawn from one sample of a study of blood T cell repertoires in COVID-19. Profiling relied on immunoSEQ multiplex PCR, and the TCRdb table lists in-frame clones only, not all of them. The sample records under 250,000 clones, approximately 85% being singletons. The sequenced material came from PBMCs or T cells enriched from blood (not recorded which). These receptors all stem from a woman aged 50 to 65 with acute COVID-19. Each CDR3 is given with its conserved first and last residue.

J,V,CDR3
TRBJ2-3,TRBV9,CASSVLSGDTDTQYF
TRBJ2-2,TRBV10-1,CATSGQYTGELFF
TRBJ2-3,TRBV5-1,CASSLGATDTQYF
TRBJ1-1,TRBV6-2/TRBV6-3,CASSHNTLNTEAFF
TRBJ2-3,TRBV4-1,CASSRGTSGDYTDTQYF
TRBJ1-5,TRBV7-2,CASSRYSQPQHF
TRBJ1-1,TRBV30,CAWRMGQGLNTEAFF
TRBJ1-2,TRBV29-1,CSVEGSYGYTF
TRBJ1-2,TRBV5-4,CASSLVRNSHGYTF
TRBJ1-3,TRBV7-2,CASSLSVASSGNTIYF
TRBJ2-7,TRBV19,CASSTRDTIYEQYF
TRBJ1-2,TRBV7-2,CSSSGPPGGDGYTF
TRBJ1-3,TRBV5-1,CASSRTGDAGNTIYF
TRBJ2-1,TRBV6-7,CASSSKLAVSSYNEQFF
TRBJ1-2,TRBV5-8,CASSLGGPGYGYTF
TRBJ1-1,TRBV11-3,CASSPGGSNTEAFF
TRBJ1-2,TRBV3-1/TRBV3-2,CASTPSWPNYGYTF
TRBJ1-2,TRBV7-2,CASSLQGRESGYTF
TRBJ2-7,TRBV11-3,CASSSGGIDEQYF
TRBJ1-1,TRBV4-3,CASSQDIGTGGTEAFF
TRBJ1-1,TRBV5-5,CASSLSTGNTEAFF
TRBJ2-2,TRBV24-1,CATSDSGIGSGKTNTGELFF
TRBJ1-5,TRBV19,CASNEALEPQHF
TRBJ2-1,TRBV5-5,CASSFGRGGHNEQFF
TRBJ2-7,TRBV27,CASSLWTGGAYEQYF
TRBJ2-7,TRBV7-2,CASSLNSYEQYF
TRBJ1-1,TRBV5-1,CASSGGLMNTEAFF
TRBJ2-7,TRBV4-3,CASSQYHSGTGMVNEQYF
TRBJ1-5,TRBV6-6,CASSDRVGQPQHF
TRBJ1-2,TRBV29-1,CSVRQGDYGYTF
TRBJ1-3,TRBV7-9,CASSLVLSGNTIYF
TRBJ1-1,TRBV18,CASSPSVAGFTEAFF
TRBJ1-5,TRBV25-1,CASSDATGASNQPQHF
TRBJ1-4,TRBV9,CASSPGGTNEKLFF
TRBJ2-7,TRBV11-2,CASSQPGQGVEQYF
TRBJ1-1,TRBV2,CASSEFQEAFF
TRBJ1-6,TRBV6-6,CASSLGQGGSPLHF
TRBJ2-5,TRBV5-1,CASSSEQGLAQETQYF
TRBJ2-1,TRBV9,CASSVGGALLGEQFF
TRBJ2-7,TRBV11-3,CASSLAPGPYEQYF
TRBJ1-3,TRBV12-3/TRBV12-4,CASTRGNTIYF
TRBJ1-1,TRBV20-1,CSAQLNTEAFF
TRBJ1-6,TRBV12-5,CASGLGPGQNNSPLHF
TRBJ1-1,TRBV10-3,CAISPEAPNTEAFF
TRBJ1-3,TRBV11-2,CASSLDIRGSSGNTIYF
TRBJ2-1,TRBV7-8,CASSFDRVRYEQFF
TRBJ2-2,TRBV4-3,CASSQELAGANTGELFF